The 27 T cell receptor beta chains in this list originate from one sample, sequenced in a study of cytomegalovirus exposure and HLA in healthy donors. Sequencing was performed with immunoSEQ multiplex PCR; in TCRdb, only in-frame clones are kept and a portion is missing. The sample yields 150,000 to 180,000 clones, about 86% seen once. Sequencing was done on a sample of PBMCs. These receptors were collected from a human donor in good health.

This chain joins TRBV7-9 and TRBJ2-3; TRBD1 matches 7 bases. The V gene end was trimmed by 3 bases and the J gene end by 0 bases; junction bases not matched to a gene: 6. Per the germline V gene, CDR1 is SEHNR and CDR2 is FQNEAQ (reference sequence). The CDR3 is made up of 16 amino acids. The chain's CDR3 is CASSFTGVPSTDTQYF. The CDR3 nucleotides are TGTGCCAGCAGCTTTACAGGGGTCCCGAGCACAGATACGCAGTATTTT.

The J gene is TRBJ2-1, the V gene TRBV2; 8 nucleotides align to TRBD2. From germline, CDR1 is SNHLY and CDR2 FYNNEI. This CDR3 contains 14 residues. V shed 6 bases and J 6 bases; nucleotides not matched to a gene: 7. The CDR3 loop is CASRRGGSFNEQFF. Written as DNA, the CDR3 is TGTGCCAGCAGGCGCGGGGGGTCTTTCAATGAGCAGTTCTTC.

The chain recombines TRBV6-6 with TRBJ2-7, with D unresolved. Germline lookup yields CDR1 MNHNY and CDR2 SVGAGI (reference sequence). The CDR3 extends over 11 amino acids. V shed 6 bases and J shed 7 bases, with 10 bases lying between them. DNA of the CDR3: TGTGCCAGCAGACAGTTTAGTGAGCAGTACTTC. This translates into CASRQFSEQYF.

This chain joins TRBV7-2 and TRBJ2-7, with D possibly TRBD2 on 6 matching bases. The germline CDR1 and CDR2 sequences are SGHTA and FQGNSA. The V end was cut by 2 bases, the J end by 2 bases, with 16 bases between. The CDR3 length is 16 residues. CDR3 in DNA: TGTGCCAGCAGCTTAACAGTTTACGGGGGTACCTACGAGCAGTACTTC. Amino acid sequence: CASSLTVYGGTYEQYF.

The gene calls are TRBV5-1 and TRBJ1-3; the match to TRBD1 covers 7 bases. Germline loops: CDR1 SGHRS, CDR2 YFSETQ. The CDR3 has 16 residues. The V segment lost 2 bases and the J segment 4 bases; nucleotides outside the gene matches: 9. CDR3 sequence reads: CASSLQGILGGNTIYF. The DNA for the CDR3 is TGCGCCAGCAGCTTACAGGGGATATTAGGCGGAAACACCATATATTTT.

The chain is built from TRBV5-1 and TRBJ1-5; TRBD1 matches at 8 bases. This CDR3 spans 14 amino acids. With V trimmed by 4 bases and J by 3 bases, 3 bases remained unmatched. CDR1 is SGHRS and CDR2 is YFSETQ in the germline V gene. The CDR3 here is CASSTDRVNQPQHF. CDR3 sequence (DNA): TGCGCCAGCAGCACGGACAGGGTCAATCAGCCCCAGCATTTT.

The count of this clone is one. The genes are TRBV2 and TRBJ2-5; 9 bases fit TRBD1. The V gene end was trimmed by 1 base and the J gene end by 1 base; junction bases not matched to a gene: 1. Germline V gene lookup returns CDR1 SNHLY and CDR2 FYNNEI. The CDR3 runs to 15 residues. CDR3 loop: CASSEEQGAQETQYF. CDR3 bases: TGTGCCAGCAGTGAAGAACAGGGGGCCCAAGAGACCCAGTACTTC.

V usage is TRBV2 and J usage is TRBJ2-7; 9 bases map to TRBD1. There are 15 residues in the CDR3. J gave up 6 bases and V 5 bases, and 11 bases lay outside the gene matches. Per the germline V gene, CDR1 is SNHLY and CDR2 is FYNNEI. This CDR3 is CASSPRDRVLVEQYF. The CDR3 DNA is TGTGCCAGCAGTCCCCGGGACAGGGTCCTGGTCGAGCAGTACTTC.

The J gene is TRBJ2-7, the V gene TRBV5-6; 8 bases fit TRBD2. This CDR3 is built from 14 residues. V gave up 6 bases and J gave up 2 bases; unmatched junction bases: 7. From germline, CDR1 is SGHDT and CDR2 YYEEEE. DNA of the CDR3: TGTGCCAGCAACAAACGGGGGGGCCCCTACGAGCAGTACTTC. Residues: CASNKRGGPYEQYF.

This chain links TRBV13 with TRBJ2-7, with unresolved D. The CDR3 covers 13 residues. Trimming removed 5 bases at V and 0 bases at J, with 8 bases between. Germline V gene lookup returns CDR1 PRHDT and CDR2 FYEKMQ (reference sequence). This chain's CDR3 is CASSLLSSYEQYF. The CDR3 DNA reads as TGTGCCAGCAGCCTCTTGAGCTCCTACGAGCAGTACTTC. The full variable domain, completed using reference TRBV13 and TRBJ2-7, is AAGVIQSPRHLIKEKRETATLKCYPIPRHDTVYWYQQGPGQDPQFLISFYEKMQSDKGSIPDRFSAQQFSDYHSELNMSSLELGDSALYFCASSLLSSYEQYFGPGTRLTVT.

The CDR3: CASTPGTSGAYEQYF. CDR3 bases: TGCGCCAGCACACCCGGGACTAGCGGGGCCTACGAGCAGTACTTC. The chain uses TRBV4-1 and TRBJ2-7; 13 bases line up with TRBD2. The V and J ends lost 7 bases and 2 bases, in that order; junction bases with no gene match: 5. Per germline, CDR1 MGHRA and CDR2 YSYEKL. The CDR3 length is 15 residues.

V usage is TRBV29-1 and J usage is TRBJ2-2; TRBD2 aligns across 13 bases. Germline loops: CDR1 SQVTM, CDR2 ANQGSEA. V shed 6 bases and J 7 bases; nucleotides not matched to a gene: 8. This CDR3 has 15 residues. The DNA of the CDR3 is TGCAGCGTGTCCGGTAGGACTAGCGGGAGCGGGGAGCTGTTTTTT. It specifies CSVSGRTSGSGELFF.

The chain employs TRBV4-3 and TRBJ1-2, with 7 bases fitting TRBD1. The germline CDR1 and CDR2 sequences are LGHNA and YSLEER. The junction had 4 bases not matched to a gene; V was cut back by 5 bases and J by 4 bases. This CDR3 is built from 13 residues. In DNA form, the CDR3 reads TGCGCCAGCAGCGCAGGGGGACCCTATGGCTACACCTTC. This gives the protein CASSAGGPYGYTF.

This clone occurred once. The chain recombines TRBV19 with TRBJ1-2, with a possible D match to TRBD1 (6 bases). Germline CDR1 reads LNHDA; CDR2 reads SQIVND (reference sequence). V lost 1 base to trimming and J lost 9 bases, with 12 bases between them. The CDR3 is 13 amino acids. In DNA, the CDR3 is TGTGCCAGTAGTATAGTCCAACAGGGAAGCTACACCTTC. This encodes CASSIVQQGSYTF.

The chain couples TRBV27 to TRBJ2-7; no reliable D call. CDR1 MNHEY and CDR2 SMNVEV come from the germline V gene (reference sequence). The CDR3 contains 14 residues. V was pared by 2 bases and J by 3 bases, with 11 bases between. Written as DNA, the CDR3 is TGTGCCAGCAGTTTAGGCGGAAATAACTACGAGCAGTACTTC. It encodes CASSLGGNNYEQYF.

The chain employs TRBV19 and TRBJ2-7, with 7 bases aligning to TRBD2. The germline gives CDR1 LNHDA, CDR2 SQIVND (reference sequence). The ends lost 4 bases at V and 2 bases at J; junction bases unmatched: 8. The length of the CDR3 is 15 residues. The chain's CDR3 is CASSTPSGATYEQYF. In DNA form, the CDR3 reads TGTGCCAGTAGTACTCCTAGCGGAGCTACCTACGAGCAGTACTTC.

The rearrangement uses TRBV14 and TRBJ1-1; D is perhaps TRBD1 (6 bases). Germline loops: CDR1 SGHDN, CDR2 FVKESK. The V gene lost 4 bases and the J gene lost 9 bases, with 18 bases spanning the gap. The CDR3 spans 14 residues. The CDR3 here is CASSRSLERGKAFF. In DNA, the CDR3 is TGTGCCAGCAGCCGCTCTCTCGAAAGGGGGAAAGCTTTCTTT.

The rearrangement uses TRBV9 and TRBJ1-4, with a possible D match to TRBD1 (5 bases). Trimming shortened V by 7 bases and J by 6 bases, and 16 bases separated the two germline ends. This CDR3 contains 14 residues. Germline values: CDR1 SGDLS, CDR2 YYNGEE. Here the CDR3 reads CASGAGRRDEKLFF. The CDR3 DNA follows: TGTGCCAGCGGCGCAGGGCGTAGGGATGAAAAACTGTTTTTT.

The chain uses TRBV5-1 and TRBJ2-5; the match to TRBD2 covers 7 bases. The trim removed 0 bases at V and 1 base at J, leaving 3 bases unmatched. The germline V gene encodes CDR1 SGHRS and CDR2 YFSETQ. CDR3 size: 15 residues. The CDR3 coding sequence is TGCGCCAGCAGCTTGGTATCGGGGGGCCAAGAGACCCAGTACTTC. Protein sequence: CASSLVSGGQETQYF.

V and J are TRBV27 and TRBJ2-7, with TRBD1 as a possible D gene (6 bases). Germline values: CDR1 MNHEY, CDR2 SMNVEV (reference sequence). Deletions cut 5 bases from V and 4 bases from J, with 15 bases between. The CDR3 extends over 14 amino acids. Here the CDR3 DNA reads TGTGCCAGCAGTCTAAGACAGGTAGGGTACGAGCAGTACTTC. The encoded protein is CASSLRQVGYEQYF.

The table lists this clone with a count of one. The J gene is TRBJ1-3, the V gene TRBV7-9, with a tentative D call TRBD1 (5 bases). Germline V gene lookup returns CDR1 SEHNR and CDR2 FQNEAQ (reference sequence). V was clipped by 6 bases and J by 0 bases, with 15 bases between them. This CDR3 has 16 amino acids. CDR3 sequence reads: CASSSPGHLSGNTIYF. CDR3 nucleotides: TGTGCCAGCAGTTCACCAGGACACCTCTCTGGAAACACCATATATTTT.

V usage is TRBV19 and J usage is TRBJ2-7; D is ambiguous. This CDR3 has 15 amino acids. Germline V gives CDR1 LNHDA, CDR2 SQIVND (reference sequence). Trimming took off 0 bases at V and 2 bases at J, with 11 bases between the two ends. The CDR3 coding sequence is TGTGCCAGTAGTATAGAGGCAGCACTAACCTACGAGCAGTACTTC. Translated, it gives CASSIEAALTYEQYF.

The chain links TRBV5-1 to TRBJ1-5; possibly TRBD1 for D (5 bases). V was cut by 0 bases and J by 1 base, with 5 bases left in between. Germline V gives CDR1 SGHRS, CDR2 YFSETQ. The CDR3 contains 14 residues. CDR3 residues: CASSLEGSNQPQHF. Written as DNA, the CDR3 is TGCGCCAGCAGCTTGGAGGGGAGCAATCAGCCCCAGCATTTT.

In its sample, this clone was seen a few times. The chain couples TRBV6-5 to TRBJ1-6; D perhaps matches TRBD1 (6 bases). CDR3 length equals 15 residues. V was cut by 5 bases and J by 7 bases, with 15 bases left in between. Germline CDR1 MNHEY, CDR2 SVGAGI. In DNA, the CDR3 is TGTGCCAGCAGTCTGACGGAGACAGGAAATTCACCCCTCCACTTT. This sequence encodes CASSLTETGNSPLHF.

This clone was seen only once. The chain carries TRBV7-8 and TRBJ2-5; 9 nucleotides line up with TRBD1. Germline V gene data show CDR1 as SGHVS and CDR2 as FQNEAQ. The CDR3 loop spans 15 amino acids. J gave up 4 bases and V 1 base, and 4 bases lay outside the gene matches. CDR3 nucleotide sequence: TGTGCCAGCAGCTTAGAGGACAGGGGACGAGAGACCCAGTACTTC. Translated, it gives CASSLEDRGRETQYF. Filled out from reference TRBV7-8 and TRBJ2-5, the complete variable domain reads GAGVSQSPRYKVAKRGQDVALRCDPISGHVSLFWYQQALGQGPEFLTYFQNEAQLDKSGLPSDRFFAERPEGSVSTLKIQRTQQEDSAVYLCASSLEDRGRETQYFGPGTRLLVL.

The rearrangement links TRBV6-5 to TRBJ1-4, with 8 bases that match TRBD1. There are 15 residues in the CDR3. J lost 3 bases, V lost 6 bases, and 6 bases had no gene match. From germline, CDR1 is MNHEY and CDR2 SVGAGI. The chain's CDR3 is CASRHQGAANEKLFF. The CDR3 DNA reads TGTGCCAGCAGGCACCAGGGGGCCGCTAATGAAAAACTGTTTTTT.

In DNA, the CDR3 is TGTGCCAGGGCATCCTACGAGCAGTACTTC. Translating it yields CARASYEQYF. The chain is built from TRBV27 and TRBJ2-7, with no clear D. The V and J ends lost 9 bases and 1 base respectively, with 4 bases between them. The germline V gene has CDR1 MNHEY and CDR2 SMNVEV (reference sequence). The CDR3 covers 10 residues.